These T cell receptor beta chains were read from a single sample in a study of T cell responses to AZD1222 COVID-19 vaccine. The method was immunoSEQ multiplex PCR; TCRdb's version includes in-frame clones alone and lacks a portion of them. The sample shows 180,000 or so clones, roughly 92% of them seen only once. The starting material was peripheral blood, obtained 28 days after the second AZD1222 dose. The receptors originated from an adult who received the AZD1222 COVID-19 vaccine. CDR3s leave out the opening cysteine and the closing phenylalanine or tryptophan. Each record gives: J gene, clone size, V gene, CDR3 protein. Part of the rows lack a size; the others show once, few, many or a class for expanded clones.

TRBJ1-6,-,TRBV11-2,ASSGRPRALH
TRBJ1-6,-,TRBV6-2/TRBV6-3,ASSYGNSPLH
TRBJ1-4,-,TRBV25-1,ASRSLEKLF
TRBJ2-3,-,TRBV6-5,ASSHGQDRDTQY
TRBJ1-1,-,TRBV3-1/TRBV3-2,ASSQVFGTEAF
TRBJ2-1,-,TRBV4-1,ASSLRTSGGAGPYNEQF
TRBJ1-1,once,TRBV28,ASTLGGNTEAF
TRBJ1-1,-,TRBV6-5,ASSYSFRQGEAF
TRBJ1-1,-,TRBV20-1,SATRAPEAF
TRBJ1-1,-,TRBV10-3,AISDVRAPTEAF